The next 18 T cell receptor beta chains were all read from a single sample in a study of blood T cells in healthy people across ages. With a J-beta primer mix and a sample-barcoded 5' primer, a second PCR ran about 6 to 11 cycles. TCRdb re-derived calls from the 5' RACE reads in MiXCR, one entry per CDR3 protein. The table lists 730,000 or so distinct CDR3 sequences, roughly 43% of them singletons. The sample was blood. These receptors all come from an elderly man in good health.

In this sample, this clonotype turned up a few times. CDR3 sequence reads: CSARDAGRGVDTQYF. The CDR3 DNA follows: TGCAGTGCTAGAGATGCTGGCAGGGGCGTAGATACGCAGTATTTT. J is TRBJ2-3 and V is TRBV20-1; tentatively, D is TRBD1 (6 bases). Germline CDR1 reads DFQATT; CDR2 reads SNEGSKA (reference sequence). This CDR3 has 15 amino acids. V was pared by 0 bases and J by 5 bases, with 15 bases between.

This chain links TRBV5-1 with TRBJ2-4; TRBD2 agrees at 9 bases. The last part of the DNA fits TRBJ2-7 better; the J call may be wrong. There are 14 residues in the CDR3. Germline values: CDR1 SGHRS, CDR2 YFSETQ. This CDR3 reads CASSLVTSGSEQYF. CDR3 DNA sequence: TGCGCCAGCAGCTTGGTGACTAGCGGTTCCGAGCAGTACTTC.

As to this clonotype: It may be a read error: a sequence one base away is much more abundant. This rearrangement joins TRBV7-2 to TRBJ2-2; D may be TRBD2 (6 bases). Germline loops: CDR1 SGHTA, CDR2 FQGNSA. V was pared by 3 bases and J by 4 bases, with 21 bases between. The CDR3 length is 18 residues. As DNA, the CDR3 is TGTGCCAGCAGCTTCGAAGGGGCGGGACGGGGGACCACCGGGGAGCTGTTTTTT. This sequence encodes CASSFEGAGRGTTGELFF. Full variable domain (rest looked up from reference TRBV7-2 and TRBJ2-2): GAGVSQSPSNKVTEKGKDVELRCDPISGHTALYWYRQSLGQGLEFLIYFQGNSAPDKSGLPSDRFSAERTGGSVSTLTIQRTQQEDSAVYLCASSFEGAGRGTTGELFFGEGSRLTVL.

This clonotype was counted between two and nine times. The chain employs TRBV6-2 or TRBV6-3 and TRBJ1-2, with 9 bases matching TRBD1. This CDR3 region has 17 residues. Germline assignment: CDR1 MNHEY and CDR2 SVGEGT. The ends lost 7 bases at V and 6 bases at J; junction bases unmatched: 18. CDR3 amino acids: CASIQGTGKIVTHGYTF. In DNA, the CDR3 is TGTGCCAGCATCCAAGGGACAGGGAAAATAGTGACGCATGGCTACACCTTC.

The chain carries TRBV4-2 and TRBJ2-2, with 10 positions matching TRBD2. The V and J ends lost 2 bases and 2 bases, in that order; junction bases with no gene match: 8. The CDR3 runs to 18 residues. CDR1 is LGHNA and CDR2 is YNFKEQ in the germline V gene. The CDR3 protein is CASSQRGRTSGNTGELFF. In nucleotides, the CDR3 is TGTGCCAGCAGCCAAAGAGGGAGGACTAGCGGTAACACCGGGGAGCTGTTTTTT.

The gene calls are TRBV11-3 and TRBJ2-3, with D tentatively TRBD2 (5 bases). CDR3 size: 13 residues. The ends were cut back, 11 bases at V and 6 bases at J, with 18 bases in the middle. Germline assignment: CDR1 SGHNT and CDR2 YENEEA. CDR3 residues: CASSGSFGDTQYF. The CDR3 nucleotides read TGTGCCTCAAGCGGTTCTTTCGGGGATACGCAGTATTTT.

The rearrangement links TRBV20-1 to TRBJ1-4; D gene unclear. CDR3 size: 13 residues. The germline gives CDR1 DFQATT, CDR2 SNEGSKA (reference sequence). The ends were cut back, 3 bases at V and 5 bases at J, with 10 bases in the middle. This chain's CDR3 is CSARVGVNEKLFF. CDR3 DNA sequence: TGCAGTGCTAGGGTCGGGGTCAATGAAAAACTGTTTTTT.

This rearrangement joins TRBV14 to TRBJ2-3, with 8 bases aligning to TRBD1. Germline CDR1 SGHDN, CDR2 FVKESK. CDR3 length: 16 amino acids. The junction had 6 bases not matched to a gene; V was cut back by 1 base and J by 3 bases. The CDR3 here is CASSQGTGLQTDTQYF. The CDR3 DNA sequence: TGTGCCAGCAGCCAAGGGACAGGGCTCCAAACAGATACGCAGTATTTT.

The genes are TRBV27 and TRBJ2-2; a weak D match, TRBD1 (6 bases). From germline, CDR1 is MNHEY and CDR2 SMNVEV (reference sequence). The CDR3 has 15 residues. V lost 3 bases to trimming and J lost 1 base, with 9 bases between them. CDR3 residues: CASSFGRGNTGELFF. CDR3 bases: TGTGCCAGCAGTTTCGGCAGGGGGAACACCGGGGAGCTGTTTTTT.

This clonotype has a handful of counts. This sequence joins TRBV6-1 and TRBJ1-5; D uncertain. V lost 7 bases and J lost 3, with 16 bases in between. Germline CDR1 is MNHNS and CDR2 is SASEGT. The CDR3 covers 15 residues. The CDR3 protein is CASNGQLNNNQPQHF. CDR3 in DNA: TGTGCCAGCAATGGGCAGCTAAACAACAATCAGCCCCAGCATTTT.

This clonotype was detected once. The chain joins TRBV27 to TRBJ2-1; 11 nucleotides agree with TRBD1. The CDR3 is made up of 17 amino acids. Germline CDR1 MNHEY, CDR2 SMNVEV (reference sequence). V dropped 1 base and J dropped 4; count of bases not matched to a gene: 6. The CDR3 here is CASSLYPGQGGYNEQFF. The DNA of the CDR3 is TGTGCCAGCAGTTTATATCCGGGACAGGGGGGATACAATGAGCAGTTCTTC.

This clonotype was seen a few times. Here the CDR3 reads CASNRRTSNNEQFF. The CDR3 DNA reads as TGTGCCAGCAACCGTAGGACTTCTAACAATGAGCAGTTCTTC. The V gene is TRBV7-2, the J gene TRBJ2-1, with a tentative D call TRBD2 (5 bases). V was shortened by 7 bases and J by 5 bases, with 15 bases between the two germline ends. The CDR3 is 14 residues long. Germline V gene lookup returns CDR1 SGHTA and CDR2 FQGNSA.

This clonotype occurred many times. A read error may be the cause here, since a much bigger clone is one base away. This chain uses TRBV7-6 with TRBJ1-2; 7 bases match TRBD1. The CDR3 loop spans 14 amino acids. CDR1 and CDR2 (germline): SGHVS, FNYEAQ. Trimming at V came to 7 bases and at J to 4 bases, leaving 9 bases not matched to a gene. The CDR3 region has the DNA TGTGCCAGCACCCCATGGGGACAGCCCTATGGCTACACCTTC. Protein: CASTPWGQPYGYTF.

The CDR3 is CASSYLSTGISGSYNEQFF. The CDR3 DNA sequence: TGTGCCAGCAGTTACTTAAGCACAGGGATTTCAGGGTCCTACAATGAGCAGTTCTTC. The chain carries TRBV6-5 and TRBJ2-1; possible D gene TRBD1, 6 bases. CDR3 size: 19 residues. In germline, CDR1 is MNHEY, CDR2 SVGAGI. V dropped 1 base and J dropped 1 base, with 20 bases sitting between them.

There are many counts of this clonotype. The chain carries TRBV4-2 and TRBJ2-7; TRBD2 might be the D (5 bases). Germline CDR1 LGHNA, CDR2 YNFKEQ. V lost 1 base to trimming and J lost 0 bases, with 10 bases between them. The CDR3 runs to 15 residues. CDR3 DNA sequence: TGTGCCAGCAGCCAAGCACACGGGATCTCCTACGAGCAGTACTTC. As protein: CASSQAHGISYEQYF.

Only a few counts were recorded for this clonotype. This chain joins TRBV12-3 or TRBV12-4 and TRBJ2-1; the D is unclear. The ends were cut back, 5 bases at V and 15 bases at J, with 17 bases in the middle. The CDR3 is made up of 12 amino acids. As DNA, the CDR3 is TGTGCCAGCAGTCGGGTCACTTCTAGGCGGTTCTTC. Encoded protein: CASSRVTSRRFF.

V is TRBV5-1 and J is TRBJ2-4, with a possible D match to TRBD2 (6 bases). Germline assignment: CDR1 SGHRS and CDR2 YFSETQ. This CDR3 has 15 amino acids. Trimming shortened V by 3 bases and J by 0 bases, and 10 bases separated the two germline ends. In DNA form, the CDR3 reads TGCGCCAGCAGCTCGGGACTTGGAGCCAAAAACATTCAGTACTTC. Translating gives CASSSGLGAKNIQYF.

This clonotype was seen more than once but under ten times. V gene TRBV15 combines with J gene TRBJ2-5; weak D call: TRBD1 (5 bases). Germline V gives CDR1 LNHNV, CDR2 YYDKDF (reference sequence). The length of the CDR3 is 13 residues. V shed 8 bases and J shed 5 bases, with 15 bases lying between them. CDR3 sequence: CATRKGLVETQYF. In nucleotides, the CDR3 is TGTGCCACCCGGAAGGGGCTGGTGGAGACCCAGTACTTC.